This T cell receptor beta chain was obtained from a study of control samples from healthy donors and cancer patients. V lost 3 bases to trimming and J lost 7 bases; unmatched junction nucleotides: 5. The CDR3 consists of 16 residues. CDR1 SGHRS and CDR2 YFSETQ come from the germline V gene. The protocol was immunoSEQ multiplex PCR, while the TCRdb copy is restricted to in-frame clones and leaves out a portion. The sample lists some 410,000 clones, about 93% occurring once. The source is a man aged 40-55 years with head and neck cancer. Sequences were obtained from PBMCs. V usage is TRBV5-1 and J usage is TRBJ2-2, with 14 bases matching TRBD2. This CDR3 reads CASSWTSGRSGGELFF. CDR3 nucleotide sequence: TGCGCCAGCAGCTGGACTAGCGGGAGGTCCGGCGGGGAGCTGTTTTTT.